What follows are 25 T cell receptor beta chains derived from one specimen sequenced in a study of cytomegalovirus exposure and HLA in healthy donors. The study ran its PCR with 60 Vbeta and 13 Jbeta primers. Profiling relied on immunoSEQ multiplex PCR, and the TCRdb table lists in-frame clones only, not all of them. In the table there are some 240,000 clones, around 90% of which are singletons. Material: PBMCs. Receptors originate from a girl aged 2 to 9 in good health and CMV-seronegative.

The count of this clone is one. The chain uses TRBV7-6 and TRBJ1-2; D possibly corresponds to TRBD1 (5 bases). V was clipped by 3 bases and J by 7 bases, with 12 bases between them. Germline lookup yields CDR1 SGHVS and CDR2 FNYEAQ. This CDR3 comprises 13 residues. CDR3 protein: CASSFSGPSGYTF. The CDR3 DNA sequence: TGTGCCAGCAGCTTTTCAGGGCCTAGTGGCTACACCTTC. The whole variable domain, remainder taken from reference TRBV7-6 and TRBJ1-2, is GAGVSQSPRYKVTKRGQDVALRCDPISGHVSLYWYRQALGQGPEFLTYFNYEAQQDKSGLPNDRFSAERPEGSISTLTIQRTEQRDSAMYRCASSFSGPSGYTFGSGTRLTVV.

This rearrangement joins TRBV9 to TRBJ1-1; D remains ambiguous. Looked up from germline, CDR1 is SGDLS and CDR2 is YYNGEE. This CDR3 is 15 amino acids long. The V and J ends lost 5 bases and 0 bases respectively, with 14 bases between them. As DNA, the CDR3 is TGTGCCAGCAGTACCGCGACCGGGATGAACACTGAAGCTTTCTTT. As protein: CASSTATGMNTEAFF. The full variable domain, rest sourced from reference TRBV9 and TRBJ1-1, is DSGVTQTPKHLITATGQRVTLRCSPRSGDLSVYWYQQSLDQGLQFLIQYYNGEERAKGNILERFSAQQFPDLHSELNLSSLELGDSALYFCASSTATGMNTEAFFGQGTRLTVV.

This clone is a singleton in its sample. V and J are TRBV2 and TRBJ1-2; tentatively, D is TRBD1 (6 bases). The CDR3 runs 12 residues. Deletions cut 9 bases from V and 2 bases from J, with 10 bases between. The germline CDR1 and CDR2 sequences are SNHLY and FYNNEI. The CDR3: CARYGQNYGYTF. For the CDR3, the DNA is TGTGCCAGATACGGACAGAACTATGGCTACACCTTC. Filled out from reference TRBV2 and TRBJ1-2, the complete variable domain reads EPEVTQTPSHQVTQMGQEVILRCVPISNHLYFYWYRQILGQKVEFLVSFYNNEISEKSEIFDDQFSVERPDGSNFTLKIRSTKLEDSAMYFCARYGQNYGYTFGSGTRLTVV.

CDR3 residues: CASSLGQRNYGYTF. The CDR3 nucleotides read TGTGCCAGTAGTTTAGGCCAGAGGAACTATGGCTACACCTTC. The chain carries TRBV19 and TRBJ1-2; no definite D call. V lost 5 bases and J lost 2, with 12 bases in between. This CDR3 has 14 residues. Germline CDR1 and CDR2: LNHDA and SQIVND (reference sequence).

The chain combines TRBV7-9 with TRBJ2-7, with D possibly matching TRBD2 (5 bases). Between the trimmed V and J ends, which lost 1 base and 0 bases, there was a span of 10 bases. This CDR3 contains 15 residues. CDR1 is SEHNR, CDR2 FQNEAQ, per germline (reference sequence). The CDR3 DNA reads TGTGCCAGCAGCTTAGGAGGGAAGGGCTCCTACGAGCAGTACTTC. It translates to CASSLGGKGSYEQYF.

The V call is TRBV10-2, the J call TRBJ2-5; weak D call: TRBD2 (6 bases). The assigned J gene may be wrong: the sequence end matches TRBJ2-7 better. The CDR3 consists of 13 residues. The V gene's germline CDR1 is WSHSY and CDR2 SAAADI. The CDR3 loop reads CASSGGGYYEQYF. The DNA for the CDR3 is TGCGCCAGCAGTGGTGGGGGGTACTACGAGCAGTACTTC.

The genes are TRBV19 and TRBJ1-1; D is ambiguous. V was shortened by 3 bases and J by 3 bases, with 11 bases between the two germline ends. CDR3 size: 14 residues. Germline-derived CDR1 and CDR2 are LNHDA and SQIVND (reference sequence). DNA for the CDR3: TGTGCCAGTAGTATCGACACAGCCCACACTGAAGCTTTCTTT. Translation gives CASSIDTAHTEAFF.

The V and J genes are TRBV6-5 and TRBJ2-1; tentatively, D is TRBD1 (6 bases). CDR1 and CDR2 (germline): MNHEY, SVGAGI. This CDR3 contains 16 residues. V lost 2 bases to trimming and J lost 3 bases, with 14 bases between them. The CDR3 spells CASSYVPLDSYNEQFF. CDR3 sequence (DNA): TGTGCCAGCAGTTACGTTCCCCTGGACAGCTACAATGAGCAGTTCTTC.

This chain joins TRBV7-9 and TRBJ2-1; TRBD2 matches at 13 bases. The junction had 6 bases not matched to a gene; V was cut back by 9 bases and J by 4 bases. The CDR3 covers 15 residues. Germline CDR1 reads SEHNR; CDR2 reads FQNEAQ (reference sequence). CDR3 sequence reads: CASETSGGRYNEQFF. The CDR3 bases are TGTGCCAGTGAGACTAGCGGGGGGCGGTACAATGAGCAGTTCTTC. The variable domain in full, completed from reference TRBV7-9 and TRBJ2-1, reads DTGVSQNPRHKITKRGQNVTFRCDPISEHNRLYWYRQTLGQGPEFLTYFQNEAQLEKSRLLSDRFSAERPKGSFSTLEIQRTEQGDSAMYLCASETSGGRYNEQFFGPGTRLTVL.

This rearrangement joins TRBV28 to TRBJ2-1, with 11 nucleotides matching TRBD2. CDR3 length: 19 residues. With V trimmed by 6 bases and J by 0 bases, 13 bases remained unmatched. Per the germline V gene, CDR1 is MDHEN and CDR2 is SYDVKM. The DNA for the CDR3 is TGTGCCAGCAGCTACCCCCTAGCGGGGGGCCCCAGCTCCTACAATGAGCAGTTCTTC. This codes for CASSYPLAGGPSSYNEQFF.

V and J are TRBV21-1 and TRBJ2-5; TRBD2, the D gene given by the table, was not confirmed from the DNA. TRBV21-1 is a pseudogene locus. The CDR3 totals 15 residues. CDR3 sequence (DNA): TGTGCCAGCTGGAATAGCGGGAAGGACCAAGAGACCCAGTACTTC. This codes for CASWNSGKDQETQYF.

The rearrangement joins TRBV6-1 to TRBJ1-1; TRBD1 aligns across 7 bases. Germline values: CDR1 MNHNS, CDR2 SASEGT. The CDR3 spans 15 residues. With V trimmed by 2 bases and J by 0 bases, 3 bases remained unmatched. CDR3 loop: CASSERDSLNTEAFF. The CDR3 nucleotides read TGTGCCAGCAGTGAAAGGGACAGTTTGAACACTGAAGCTTTCTTT.

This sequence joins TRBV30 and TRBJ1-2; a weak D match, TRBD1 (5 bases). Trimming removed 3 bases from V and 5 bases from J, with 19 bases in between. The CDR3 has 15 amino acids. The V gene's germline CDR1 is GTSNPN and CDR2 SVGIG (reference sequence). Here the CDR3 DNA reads TGTGCCTGGAGAGCGTACCAGGGCGAGAGGTATGGCTACACCTTC. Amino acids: CAWRAYQGERYGYTF.

CDR3 residues: CASSGGPGTTGSNQPQHF. For the CDR3, the DNA is TGTGCCAGCAGTGGAGGCCCCGGGACAACTGGAAGCAATCAGCCCCAGCATTTT. The chain has TRBV6-1 and TRBJ1-5, with D perhaps matching TRBD1 (6 bases). Germline V lookup: CDR1 MNHNS, CDR2 SASEGT. The V end was cut by 4 bases, the J end by 1 base, with 20 bases between. The CDR3 has 18 residues.

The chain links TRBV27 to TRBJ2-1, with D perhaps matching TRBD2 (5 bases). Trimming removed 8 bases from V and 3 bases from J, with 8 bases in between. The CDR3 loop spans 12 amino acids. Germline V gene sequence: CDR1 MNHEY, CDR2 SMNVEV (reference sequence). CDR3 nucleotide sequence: TGTGCCAGCCTTGACTACTACAATGAGCAGTTCTTC. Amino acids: CASLDYYNEQFF.

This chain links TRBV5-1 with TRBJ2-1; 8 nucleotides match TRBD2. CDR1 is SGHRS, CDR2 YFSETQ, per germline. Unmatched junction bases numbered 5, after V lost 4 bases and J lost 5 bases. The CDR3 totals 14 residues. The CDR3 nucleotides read TGCGCCAGCAGCCAAATAGCGGGGAACAATGAGCAGTTCTTC. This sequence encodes CASSQIAGNNEQFF. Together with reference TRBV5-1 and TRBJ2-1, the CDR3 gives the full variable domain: KAGVTQTPRYLIKTRGQQVTLSCSPISGHRSVSWYQQTPGQGLQFLFEYFSETQRNKGNFPGRFSGRQFSNSRSEMNVSTLELGDSALYLCASSQIAGNNEQFFGPGTRLTVL.

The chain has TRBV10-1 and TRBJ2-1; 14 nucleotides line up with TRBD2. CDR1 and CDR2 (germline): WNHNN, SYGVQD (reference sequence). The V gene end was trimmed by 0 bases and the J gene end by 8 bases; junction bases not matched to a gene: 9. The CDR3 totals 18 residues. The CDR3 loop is CASSESGTSGGPRDEQFF. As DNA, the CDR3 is TGCGCCAGCAGTGAGTCGGGGACTAGCGGGGGCCCGAGGGATGAGCAGTTCTTC.

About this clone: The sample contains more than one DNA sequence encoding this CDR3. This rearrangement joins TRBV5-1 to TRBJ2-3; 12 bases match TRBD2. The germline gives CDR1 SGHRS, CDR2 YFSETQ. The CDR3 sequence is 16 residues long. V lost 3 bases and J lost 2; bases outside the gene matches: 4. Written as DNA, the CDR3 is TGCGCCAGCAGCTCCGGACTAGCGGGGAACACAGATACGCAGTATTTT. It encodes CASSSGLAGNTDTQYF. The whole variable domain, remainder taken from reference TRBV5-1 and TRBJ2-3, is KAGVTQTPRYLIKTRGQQVTLSCSPISGHRSVSWYQQTPGQGLQFLFEYFSETQRNKGNFPGRFSGRQFSNSRSEMNVSTLELGDSALYLCASSSGLAGNTDTQYFGPGTRLTVL.

The CDR3 loop reads CASREREGHTGELFF. The CDR3 bases are TGCGCCAGCAGAGAGCGGGAGGGCCACACCGGGGAGCTGTTTTTT. This chain uses TRBV4-1 with TRBJ2-2; 10 bases map to TRBD2. From germline, CDR1 is MGHRA and CDR2 YSYEKL. This CDR3 contains 15 residues. Trimming took 6 bases from V and 3 from J; bases not matched to a gene: 4.

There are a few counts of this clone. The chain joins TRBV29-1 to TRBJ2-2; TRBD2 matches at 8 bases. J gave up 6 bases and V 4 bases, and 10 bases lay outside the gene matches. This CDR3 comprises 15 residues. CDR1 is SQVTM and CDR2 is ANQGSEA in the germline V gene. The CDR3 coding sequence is TGCAGCGTTGGGAGCGCGGGGGGCGTCCCCGGGGAGCTGTTTTTT. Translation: CSVGSAGGVPGELFF.

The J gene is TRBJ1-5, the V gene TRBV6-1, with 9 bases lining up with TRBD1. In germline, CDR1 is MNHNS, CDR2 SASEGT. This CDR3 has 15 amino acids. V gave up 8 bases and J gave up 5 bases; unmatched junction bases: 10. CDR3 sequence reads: CASGRDRVGYQPQHF. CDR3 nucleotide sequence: TGTGCCAGCGGACGGGACAGGGTCGGCTATCAGCCCCAGCATTTT.

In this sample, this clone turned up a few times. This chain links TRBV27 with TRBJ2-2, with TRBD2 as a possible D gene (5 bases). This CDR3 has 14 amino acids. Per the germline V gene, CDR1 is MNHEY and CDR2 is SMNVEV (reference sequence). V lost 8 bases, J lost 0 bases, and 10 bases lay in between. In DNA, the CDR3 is TGTGCCAGCCTTGGACTTTCGAACACCGGGGAGCTGTTTTTT. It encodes CASLGLSNTGELFF.

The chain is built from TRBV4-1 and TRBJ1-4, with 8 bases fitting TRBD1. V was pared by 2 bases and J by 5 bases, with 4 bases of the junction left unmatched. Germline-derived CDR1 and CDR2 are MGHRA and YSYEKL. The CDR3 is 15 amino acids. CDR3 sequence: CASSQQQGVNEKLFF. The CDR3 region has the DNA TGCGCCAGCAGCCAACAACAGGGGGTAAATGAAAAACTGTTTTTT.

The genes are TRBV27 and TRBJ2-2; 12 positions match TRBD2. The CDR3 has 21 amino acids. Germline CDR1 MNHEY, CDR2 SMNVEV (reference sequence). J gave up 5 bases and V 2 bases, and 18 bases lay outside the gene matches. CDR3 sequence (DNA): TGTGCCAGCAGTTTACCAACGGCCGCTAGCGGGAGGGCCTTTCTAACCGGGGAGCTGTTTTTT. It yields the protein CASSLPTAASGRAFLTGELFF.

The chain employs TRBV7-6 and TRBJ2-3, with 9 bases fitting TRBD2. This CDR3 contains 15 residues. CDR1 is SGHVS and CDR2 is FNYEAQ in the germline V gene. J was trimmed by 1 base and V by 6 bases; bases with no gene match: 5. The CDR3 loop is CASRSLAGRTDTQYF. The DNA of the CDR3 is TGTGCCAGCAGATCTCTAGCGGGGCGCACAGATACGCAGTATTTT. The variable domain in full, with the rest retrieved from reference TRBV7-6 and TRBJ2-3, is GAGVSQSPRYKVTKRGQDVALRCDPISGHVSLYWYRQALGQGPEFLTYFNYEAQQDKSGLPNDRFSAERPEGSISTLTIQRTEQRDSAMYRCASRSLAGRTDTQYFGPGTRLTVL.